Listed below are T cell receptor beta chains from one sample, sequenced in a study of T cells after posttransplantation cyclophosphamide. TCRdb keeps only in-frame clones here, not all; method: immunoSEQ multiplex PCR. The sample lists over 20,000 clones; roughly 98% were seen once. The sample consisted of naive CD8+ T cells sorted from PBMCs. Receptors originate from a man aged 40-49 years in good health, CMV-negative, and a related stem cell transplant donor. Each CDR3 is given with its conserved first and last residue. The order of the fields is D gene, J gene, V gene, CDR3 protein, CDR3 DNA. A D gene is named only where the DNA matches it firmly.

d_gene: TRBD2; j_gene: TRBJ2-7; v_gene: TRBV27; CDR3aa: CASSLLAGDEQYF; CDR3nt: TGTGCCAGCAGTTTACTAGCGGGAGACGAGCAGTACTTC
d_gene: -; j_gene: TRBJ2-4; v_gene: TRBV5-6; CDR3aa: CASSLGRKEYF; CDR3nt: TGTGCCAGCAGCTTAGGGAGGAAAGAGTACTTC
d_gene: -; j_gene: TRBJ2-1; v_gene: TRBV11-2; CDR3aa: CASSLVSRDNEQFF; CDR3nt: TGTGCCAGCAGCTTAGTGTCCAGGGACAATGAGCAGTTCTTC
d_gene: -; j_gene: TRBJ2-1; v_gene: TRBV30; CDR3aa: CAFQGEVHNEQFF; CDR3nt: TGTGCCTTTCAAGGGGAGGTCCACAATGAGCAGTTCTTC
d_gene: TRBD2; j_gene: TRBJ2-1; v_gene: TRBV9; CDR3aa: CASSVGGLASNEQFF; CDR3nt: TGTGCCAGCAGCGTTGGGGGACTAGCAAGCAATGAGCAGTTCTTC
d_gene: TRBD2; j_gene: TRBJ2-1; v_gene: TRBV9; CDR3aa: CASSPGTSGRDEQFF; CDR3nt: TGTGCCAGCAGCCCCGGGACTAGCGGGAGGGATGAGCAGTTCTTC
d_gene: -; j_gene: TRBJ1-5; v_gene: TRBV6-5; CDR3aa: CASGHPGEGNQPQHF; CDR3nt: TGTGCCAGCGGCCACCCAGGGGAGGGAAATCAGCCCCAGCATTTT
d_gene: -; j_gene: TRBJ2-4; v_gene: TRBV4-1; CDR3aa: CASSQDLRRAANIQYF; CDR3nt: TGCGCCAGCAGCCAAGATCTTCGGAGGGCCGCAAACATTCAGTACTTC
d_gene: -; j_gene: TRBJ2-1; v_gene: TRBV5-1; CDR3aa: CASSLDGGSYYNEQFF; CDR3nt: TGCGCCAGCAGCTTGGATGGGGGGTCTTACTACAATGAGCAGTTCTTC
d_gene: TRBD1; j_gene: TRBJ2-7; v_gene: TRBV27; CDR3aa: CASSSGTGALSEQYF; CDR3nt: TGTGCCAGCAGTTCCGGGACAGGAGCCCTCTCCGAGCAGTACTTC